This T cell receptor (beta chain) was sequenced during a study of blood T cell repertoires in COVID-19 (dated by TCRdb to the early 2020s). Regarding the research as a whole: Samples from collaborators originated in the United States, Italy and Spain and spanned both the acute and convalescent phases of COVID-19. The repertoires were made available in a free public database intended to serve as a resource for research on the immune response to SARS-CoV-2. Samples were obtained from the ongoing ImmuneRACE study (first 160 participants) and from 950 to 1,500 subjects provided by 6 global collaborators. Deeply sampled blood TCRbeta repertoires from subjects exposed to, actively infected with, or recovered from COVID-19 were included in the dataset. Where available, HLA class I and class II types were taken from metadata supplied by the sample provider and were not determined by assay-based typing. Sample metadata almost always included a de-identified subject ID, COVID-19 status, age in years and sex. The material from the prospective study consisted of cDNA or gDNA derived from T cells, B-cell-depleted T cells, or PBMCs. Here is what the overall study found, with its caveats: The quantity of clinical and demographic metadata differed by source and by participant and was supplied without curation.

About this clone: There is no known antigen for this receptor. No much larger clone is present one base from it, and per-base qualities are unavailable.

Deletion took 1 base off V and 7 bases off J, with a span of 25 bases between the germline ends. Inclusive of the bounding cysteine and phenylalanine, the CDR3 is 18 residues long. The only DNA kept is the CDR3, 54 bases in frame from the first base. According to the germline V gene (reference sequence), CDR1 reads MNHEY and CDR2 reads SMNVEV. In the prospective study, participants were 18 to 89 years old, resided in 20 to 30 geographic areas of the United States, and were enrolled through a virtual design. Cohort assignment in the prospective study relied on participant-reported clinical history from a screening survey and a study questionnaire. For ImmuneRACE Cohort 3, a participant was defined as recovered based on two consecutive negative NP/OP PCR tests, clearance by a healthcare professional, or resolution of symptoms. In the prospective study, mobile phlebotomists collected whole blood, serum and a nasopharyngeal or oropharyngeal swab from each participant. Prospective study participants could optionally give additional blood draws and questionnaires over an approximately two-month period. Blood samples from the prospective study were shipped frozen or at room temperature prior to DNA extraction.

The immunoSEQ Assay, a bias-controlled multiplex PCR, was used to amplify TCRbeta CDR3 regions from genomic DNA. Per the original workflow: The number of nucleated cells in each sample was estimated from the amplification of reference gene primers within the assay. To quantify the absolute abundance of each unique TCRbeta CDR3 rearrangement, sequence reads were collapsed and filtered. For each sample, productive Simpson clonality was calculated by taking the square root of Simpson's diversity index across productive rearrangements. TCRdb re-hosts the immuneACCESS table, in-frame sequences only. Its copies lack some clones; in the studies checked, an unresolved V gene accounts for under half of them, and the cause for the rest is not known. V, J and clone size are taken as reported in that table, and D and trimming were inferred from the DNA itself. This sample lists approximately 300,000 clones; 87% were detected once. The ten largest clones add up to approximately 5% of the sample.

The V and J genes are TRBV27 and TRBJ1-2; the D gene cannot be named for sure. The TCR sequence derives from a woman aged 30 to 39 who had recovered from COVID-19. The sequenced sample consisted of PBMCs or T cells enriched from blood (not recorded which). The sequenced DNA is TGTGCCAGCAGTTTATATGGCGTGGCGGGTGGGGTAGGCGCTGGCTACACCTTC. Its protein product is CASSLYGVAGGVGAGYTF.